A selection of T cell receptor beta chains follows, all from one sample in a study of cytomegalovirus exposure and HLA in healthy donors. TCRdb's copy holds only in-frame clones and misses some; the assay was immunoSEQ multiplex PCR. The profile shows 250,000 or so clones, approximately 84% of them singletons. Sequencing was done on a sample of PBMCs. The receptors shown here come from a man between 18 and 29 years old in good health and CMV-seropositive. The CDR3 runs from the conserved cysteine through the conserved F or W. The D gene is left open where the match is weak. The size field is filled for only some rows; it gives once, few, many or a size class.

TRBJ1-3	14	TRBV6-5	.	.	TGTGCCAGCAGCGTCGGGACTCCCTCGGACACCATATATTTT	CASSVGTPSDTIYF
TRBJ1-2	12	TRBV27	.	.	TGTGCCAGCAGTCAGGGAGCCTATGGCTACACCTTC	CASSQGAYGYTF
TRBJ2-7	15	TRBV18	.	TRBD2	TGTGCCAGCTCACCGCGGACTAGCGGGACATACGAGCAGTACTTC	CASSPRTSGTYEQYF
TRBJ1-1	14	TRBV5-1	.	.	TGCGCCAGCAGCCTAGGACAGCCGAACACTGAAGCTTTCTTT	CASSLGQPNTEAFF
TRBJ2-7	14	TRBV10-3	.	TRBD1	TGTGCCATCAGTAGACGACAGGGTCAGGACGAGCAGTACTTC	CAISRRQGQDEQYF
TRBJ2-2	17	TRBV10-3	.	.	TGTGCCATCAGTGAGTCGCGGGGCTCCGCGAACACCGGGGAGCTGTTTTTT	CAISESRGSANTGELFF
TRBJ2-1	14	TRBV28	.	TRBD2	TGTGCCAGCAGTTTACTAGCGGGTTACAATGAGCAGTTCTTC	CASSLLAGYNEQFF
TRBJ2-7	14	TRBV10-3	.	.	TGTGCCATCAGTACCGGGACCCTGGCCTACGAGCAGTACTTC	CAISTGTLAYEQYF
TRBJ2-2	15	TRBV10-3	.	TRBD2	TGTGCCATCAGTCCGGGGCTAGCGGGAGACGGGGAGCTGTTTTTT	CAISPGLAGDGELFF
TRBJ1-1	15	TRBV5-1	few	.	TGCGCCAGCAGCGGAATAGACAGCGGGAACACTGAAGCTTTCTTT	CASSGIDSGNTEAFF
TRBJ2-5	14	TRBV14	.	.	TGTGCCAGCAGCCAAGTGGGACAAAGAGAGACCCAGTACTTC	CASSQVGQRETQYF
TRBJ2-7	13	TRBV7-8	many	.	TGTGCCAGCAGCCGGAGGGGCTCCTACGAGCAGTACTTC	CASSRRGSYEQYF
TRBJ1-4	16	TRBV18	.	TRBD1	TGTGCCAGCTCACCAGTCAGGGGGCCGTCTAATGAAAAACTGTTTTTT	CASSPVRGPSNEKLFF
TRBJ2-7	13	TRBV2	.	.	TGTGCCAGCGGTCGGGCAGGGACCTACGAGCAGTACTTC	CASGRAGTYEQYF
TRBJ1-1	14	TRBV5-6	.	TRBD1	TGTGCCAGCAGCTTGAGGACAGGGCTCACTGAAGCTTTCTTT	CASSLRTGLTEAFF
TRBJ2-1	13	TRBV30	.	.	TGTGCCTGGGATACGGGTCGAGGGAATGAGCAGTTCTTC	CAWDTGRGNEQFF
TRBJ1-4	13	TRBV5-6	.	.	TGTGCCAGCGCCGAAACAGGGACTGAAAAACTGTTTTTT	CASAETGTEKLFF
TRBJ1-1	16	TRBV5-1	.	TRBD1	TGCGCCAGCAGCTTCAACCCAGGACAGGGTCGAACTGAAGCTTTCTTT	CASSFNPGQGRTEAFF
TRBJ1-3	15	TRBV4-2	.	TRBD1	TGTGCCAGCAGCCAGCCGACAGGGGTTGGAAACACCATATATTTT	CASSQPTGVGNTIYF
TRBJ2-3	14	TRBV6-4	.	TRBD1	TGTGCCAGCAGAGATGACAGGGGCGCAGATACGCAGTATTTT	CASRDDRGADTQYF
TRBJ2-3	16	TRBV7-2	.	TRBD2	TGTGCCAGCAGCTTAGAGCGGGAGGGCCTATTAGATACGCAGTATTTT	CASSLEREGLLDTQYF
TRBJ2-1	16	TRBV15	.	TRBD2	TGTGCCACGGGGACTAGCGGGGAGGGGGCCTACAATGAGCAGTTCTTC	CATGTSGEGAYNEQFF
TRBJ1-2	15	TRBV5-1	.	.	TGCGCCAGCAGCTTGGATTCGGGTCAGCTCTATGGCTACACCTTC	CASSLDSGQLYGYTF